Below are 27 T cell receptor beta chains sequenced from a single sample in a study of blood T cell repertoires in COVID-19 (TCRdb year 2020). The library came from the immunoSEQ multiplex PCR assay. Sourced from immuneACCESS, this table was stored by TCRdb with only in-frame sequences that have V and J called. A share of the clones is absent; for the studies checked, an unresolved V gene accounts for under half, and the remainder has no known explanation. The sample table lists 240,000 or so clones, roughly 80% of them with a count of one. Of the sample, approximately 9.6% is held by the ten largest clones. Sequenced: peripheral blood. Receptors originate from a woman of 80 years or more with acute or convalescent COVID-19.

V is TRBV7-9 and J is TRBJ2-1, with TRBD1 matching 7 bases. Germline trimming cut 6 bases from V and 5 bases from J; bases unmatched to any gene: 10. CDR1 SEHNR and CDR2 FQNEAQ come from the germline V gene (reference sequence). The CDR3 runs 15 residues. This CDR3 reads CASSTHRGRNNEQFF. CDR3 nucleotide sequence: TGTGCCAGCAGTACACACAGGGGCCGCAACAATGAGCAGTTCTTC.

V usage is TRBV6-5 and J usage is TRBJ1-2; 9 bases are shared with TRBD1. The CDR3 contains 15 residues. The germline CDR1 and CDR2 sequences are MNHEY and SVGAGI. Trimming took 7 bases from V and 3 from J; bases not matched to a gene: 9. The CDR3 is CASNRQGVNYYGYTF. CDR3 bases: TGTGCCAGCAATAGACAGGGGGTTAATTACTATGGCTACACCTTC.

CDR3 bases: TGTGCCACCAGCCAGGGGCCATATGGCTACACCTTC. Its protein is CATSQGPYGYTF. The chain combines TRBV28 with TRBJ1-2; D might be TRBD1 (6 bases). Trimming left V 10 bases short and J 5 bases short, with 14 bases between. Per the germline V gene, CDR1 is MDHEN and CDR2 is SYDVKM. The CDR3 runs to 12 residues.

The chain links TRBV15 to TRBJ1-3, with unresolved D. Per the germline V gene, CDR1 is LNHNV and CDR2 is YYDKDF (reference sequence). CDR3 length equals 17 residues. Trimming stripped 0 bases from V and 2 bases from J, with 14 bases between. CDR3 sequence (DNA): TGTGCCACCAGCAGAGATCGCCCAGCGTTAGCTGGAAACACCATATATTTT. Translating it yields CATSRDRPALAGNTIYF.

About this clone itself: Other DNA sequences of this sample code for an identical CDR3. V usage is TRBV7-2 and J usage is TRBJ1-2, with 7 bases identical to TRBD1. J gave up 8 bases and V 4 bases, and 4 bases lay outside the gene matches. The CDR3 totals 12 residues. Germline V gene sequence: CDR1 SGHTA, CDR2 FQGNSA. CDR3 loop: CASSSNRGGYTF. The CDR3 DNA reads as TGTGCCAGCAGCTCAAACAGGGGCGGCTACACCTTC.

The genes are TRBV6-6 and TRBJ2-2; the D gene is possibly TRBD1 (5 bases). CDR1 MNHNY and CDR2 SVGAGI come from the germline V gene (reference sequence). The CDR3 extends over 13 amino acids. Between the trimmed V and J ends, which lost 6 bases and 9 bases, there was a span of 14 bases. CDR3: CASRETGARELFF. CDR3 DNA: TGTGCCAGCAGAGAAACAGGAGCGAGGGAGCTGTTTTTT.

The genes are TRBV11-2 and TRBJ2-1; D is unresolved. CDR1 is SGHAT and CDR2 is FQNNGV in the germline V gene. V lost 6 bases and J lost 8, with 17 bases in between. This CDR3 region has 14 residues. CDR3 protein: CASRPPTARYEQFF. The CDR3, as DNA: TGTGCCAGCAGACCTCCTACCGCTAGGTATGAGCAGTTCTTC. Full variable domain (remainder filled in from reference TRBV11-2 and TRBJ2-1): EAGVAQSPRYKIIEKRQSVAFWCNPISGHATLYWYQQILGQGPKLLIQFQNNGVVDDSQLPKDRFSAERLKGVDSTLKIQPAKLEDSAVYLCASRPPTARYEQFFGPGTRLTVL.

This clone is a singleton in its sample. This CDR3 reads CASGPGQGVYNEQFF. For the CDR3, the DNA is TGTGCCAGCGGTCCGGGACAGGGGGTTTACAATGAGCAGTTCTTC. The rearrangement joins TRBV6-5 to TRBJ2-1; 11 positions match TRBD1. V lost 8 bases to trimming and J lost 4 bases; unmatched junction nucleotides: 7. Germline V CDR1 and CDR2: MNHEY, SVGAGI. The CDR3 loop spans 15 amino acids.

The chain uses TRBV9 and TRBJ2-3, with no clear D. Germline V CDR1 and CDR2: SGDLS, YYNGEE. The CDR3 has 13 amino acids. Trimming shortened V by 1 base and J by 4 bases, and 7 bases separated the two germline ends. The CDR3 coding sequence is TGTGCCAGCAGCGTAAACTCGGCAGATACGCAGTATTTT. This encodes CASSVNSADTQYF.

This chain connects TRBV30 to TRBJ2-2; 12 nucleotides agree with TRBD2. Germline trimming cut 0 bases from V and 5 bases from J; bases unmatched to any gene: 10. CDR1 is GTSNPN, CDR2 SVGIG, per germline (reference sequence). CDR3 size: 18 residues. CDR3 sequence: CAWSVWASGGAGTGELFF. The CDR3 DNA reads TGTGCCTGGAGTGTATGGGCTAGCGGGGGGGCCGGGACCGGGGAGCTGTTTTTT.

This clone was seen once. The CDR3, as DNA: TGTGCCACCAGTGATTTGACTGCTTCTAGCACAGATACGCAGTATTTT. Translation: CATSDLTASSTDTQYF. The chain couples TRBV24-1 to TRBJ2-3; unclear D gene. Germline V lookup: CDR1 KGHDR, CDR2 SFDVKD. V lost 0 bases and J 0 bases, leaving 9 bases between the germline ends. This CDR3 region has 16 residues.

The gene calls are TRBV11-3 and TRBJ1-1; D remains unclear. Per the germline V gene, CDR1 is SGHNT and CDR2 is YENEEA. This CDR3 spans 16 amino acids. Between the trimmed V and J ends, which lost 2 bases and 3 bases, there was a span of 16 bases. DNA of the CDR3: TGTGCCAGCAGCTTATTACTTAACCTTGGTGACACTGAAGCTTTCTTT. Its protein product is CASSLLLNLGDTEAFF.

The chain couples TRBV5-1 to TRBJ2-5; 10 nucleotides agree with TRBD2. With V trimmed by 3 bases and J by 5 bases, 13 bases remained unmatched. The CDR3 length is 17 residues. The germline V gene encodes CDR1 SGHRS and CDR2 YFSETQ. CDR3 sequence reads: CASSSVGLAGARETQYF. In DNA, the CDR3 is TGCGCCAGCAGCTCCGTAGGGCTAGCGGGGGCGCGGGAGACCCAGTACTTC.

This chain joins TRBV28 and TRBJ1-1; 8 positions agree with TRBD1. This CDR3 is 15 amino acids long. Germline CDR1 reads MDHEN; CDR2 reads SYDVKM. Losses at the gene ends were 6 bases for V and 6 bases for J; bases not matched to a gene: 12. The CDR3, as DNA: TGTGCCAGCAGACCCCAGGGGGCGCGGGGGTCTGAAGCTTTCTTT. Its protein is CASRPQGARGSEAFF.

The V and J genes are TRBV18 and TRBJ2-5; D unresolved. This CDR3 has 14 amino acids. Per germline, CDR1 KGHSH and CDR2 LQKENI. Trimming removed 6 bases from V and 1 base from J, with 12 bases in between. The CDR3 DNA follows: TGTGCCAGCTCCCCGATGCCGAGCCAAGAGACCCAGTACTTC. Encoded protein: CASSPMPSQETQYF.

The chain carries TRBV12-5 and TRBJ2-6; no firm D call. Trimming removed 0 bases at V and 2 bases at J, with 5 bases between. The length of the CDR3 is 15 residues. Germline CDR1 LGHNT, CDR2 FRNRAP. CDR3 in amino acids: CASGLVSAGANVLTF. The CDR3 DNA follows: TGTGCTAGTGGTTTGGTATCCGCTGGGGCCAACGTCCTGACTTTC.

The V and J genes are TRBV6-1 and TRBJ1-6; D not certain. V lost 3 bases and J 10 bases, leaving 22 bases between the germline ends. The CDR3 runs 17 residues. The germline V gene encodes CDR1 MNHNS and CDR2 SASEGT. The CDR3 region is CASSDLPGRGFQSPLHF. DNA for the CDR3: TGTGCCAGCAGTGACTTACCGGGAAGAGGGTTCCAATCACCCCTCCACTTT.

The chain carries TRBV18 and TRBJ1-6, with D tentatively TRBD1 (5 bases). The CDR3 runs 14 residues. Between the trimmed V and J ends, which lost 4 bases and 13 bases, there was a span of 17 bases. Per the germline V gene, CDR1 is KGHSH and CDR2 is LQKENI. The CDR3 loop reads CASSLTGADGPLHF. The CDR3 DNA is TGTGCCAGCTCACTCACAGGTGCCGACGGGCCCCTCCACTTT. The variable domain in full, completed from reference TRBV18 and TRBJ1-6, reads NAGVMQNPRHLVRRRGQEARLRCSPMKGHSHVYWYRQLPEEGLKFMVYLQKENIIDESGMPKERFSAEFPKEGPSILRIQQVVRGDSAAYFCASSLTGADGPLHFGNGTRLTVT.

This chain joins TRBV7-3 and TRBJ1-1, with 8 bases fitting TRBD1. The CDR3 runs 14 residues. The germline CDR1 and CDR2 sequences are SGHTA and FQGTGA. V trimming: 5 bases; J trimming: 4 bases; junction bases outside the gene matches: 6. In DNA form, the CDR3 reads TGTGCCAGCAGCCCGGGACAGGTGGCCACTGAAGCTTTCTTT. Protein sequence: CASSPGQVATEAFF.

With respect to this clone: At the DNA level, this CDR3 is encoded by other sequences in the same sample as well. The chain combines TRBV5-1 with TRBJ2-1; a weak D match, TRBD1 (6 bases). The germline V gene has CDR1 SGHRS and CDR2 YFSETQ. The CDR3 is 15 amino acids. V was pared by 0 bases and J by 2 bases, with 9 bases between. This chain's CDR3 is CASSLDGGPYNEQFF. DNA for the CDR3: TGCGCCAGCAGCTTGGATGGGGGCCCCTACAATGAGCAGTTCTTC.

The chain has TRBV13 and TRBJ2-1, with D possibly TRBD1 on 6 matching bases. The CDR3 loop spans 18 amino acids. In germline, CDR1 is PRHDT, CDR2 FYEKMQ (reference sequence). Trimming cost V 1 base and J 4 bases, with 20 bases left between them. The CDR3 is CASSLVVGAQFGYNEQFF. CDR3 DNA: TGTGCCAGCAGCTTAGTGGTGGGGGCCCAATTTGGGTACAATGAGCAGTTCTTC.

This CDR3 is CASSLWAGGSMMETQYF. In DNA form, the CDR3 reads TGTGCCAGCAGTTTATGGGCGGGGGGTTCAATGATGGAGACCCAGTACTTC. The rearrangement uses TRBV28 and TRBJ2-5; the match to TRBD2 covers 8 bases. With 0 bases clipped from V and 5 bases from J, the junction kept 11 bases outside the gene matches. There are 17 residues in the CDR3. Germline V gives CDR1 MDHEN, CDR2 SYDVKM.

The chain has TRBV5-8 and TRBJ2-1; TRBD1 is a possible D gene (6 bases). Germline V gene data show CDR1 as SGHTS and CDR2 as YDEGEE. CDR3 size: 16 residues. V lost 1 base and J lost 2, with 13 bases in between. CDR3 region: CASSLNIGGPYNEQFF. The CDR3, as DNA: TGTGCCAGCAGCTTGAATATAGGGGGTCCCTACAATGAGCAGTTCTTC. Using reference TRBV5-8 and TRBJ2-1 for the parts outside the CDR3, the full variable domain is EAGVTQSPTHLIKTRGQQATLRCSPISGHTSVYWYQQALGLGLQFLLWYDEGEERNRGNFPPRFSGRQFPNYSSELNVNALELEDSALYLCASSLNIGGPYNEQFFGPGTRLTVL.

The chain employs TRBV10-3 and TRBJ1-1; D is possibly TRBD1 (6 bases). Germline V lookup: CDR1 ENHRY, CDR2 SYGVKD. Trimming took off 6 bases at V and 1 base at J, with 12 bases between the two ends. This CDR3 has 14 residues. Written as DNA, the CDR3 is TGTGCCATCAGACAACAGGGCCAGAACACTGAAGCTTTCTTT. Its translation is CAIRQQGQNTEAFF.

V usage is TRBV28 and J usage is TRBJ1-1, with 10 nucleotides matching TRBD1. The CDR3 spans 13 residues. Trimming at V came to 10 bases and at J to 4 bases, leaving 6 bases not matched to a gene. Germline V CDR1 and CDR2: MDHEN, SYDVKM. The CDR3 protein is CATRQGAGTEAFF. The CDR3 DNA reads TGTGCCACCCGACAGGGGGCTGGCACTGAAGCTTTCTTT.

This clone was detected only a few times. The chain employs TRBV7-9 and TRBJ2-6, with D hard to call. V lost 5 bases, J lost 5 bases, and 19 bases lay in between. CDR1 and CDR2 from the germline V gene are SEHNR and FQNEAQ (reference sequence). The CDR3 runs 17 residues. CDR3 DNA: TGTGCCAGCAGCCCTCTCCCACGCAGTCGAAGGGCCAACGTCCTGACTTTC. Translating gives CASSPLPRSRRANVLTF. The full variable domain, rest sourced from reference TRBV7-9 and TRBJ2-6, is DTGVSQNPRHKITKRGQNVTFRCDPISEHNRLYWYRQTLGQGPEFLTYFQNEAQLEKSRLLSDRFSAERPKGSFSTLEIQRTEQGDSAMYLCASSPLPRSRRANVLTFGAGSRLTVL.

This chain joins TRBV5-1 and TRBJ2-1; D might be TRBD2 (6 bases). This CDR3 has 15 amino acids. Germline V gene sequence: CDR1 SGHRS, CDR2 YFSETQ. The V and J ends lost 0 bases and 5 bases respectively, with 12 bases between them. The chain's CDR3 is CASSLVRGNDNEQFF. The CDR3 DNA sequence: TGCGCCAGCAGCTTGGTGCGGGGTAACGACAATGAGCAGTTCTTC.